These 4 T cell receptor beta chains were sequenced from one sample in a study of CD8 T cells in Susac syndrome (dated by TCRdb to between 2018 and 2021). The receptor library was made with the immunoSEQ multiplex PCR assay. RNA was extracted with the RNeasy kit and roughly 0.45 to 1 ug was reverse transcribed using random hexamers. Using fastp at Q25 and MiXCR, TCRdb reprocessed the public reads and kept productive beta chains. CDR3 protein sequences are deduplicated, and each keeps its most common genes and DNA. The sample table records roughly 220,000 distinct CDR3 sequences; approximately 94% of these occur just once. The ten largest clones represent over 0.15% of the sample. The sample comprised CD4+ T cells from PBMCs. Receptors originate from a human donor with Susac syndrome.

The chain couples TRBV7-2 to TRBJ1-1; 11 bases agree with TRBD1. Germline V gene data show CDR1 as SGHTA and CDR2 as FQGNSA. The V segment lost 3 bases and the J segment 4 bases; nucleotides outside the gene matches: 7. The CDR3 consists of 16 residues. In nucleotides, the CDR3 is TGTGCCAGCAGCTTGAGGACAGGGGGCAGAGGCACTGAAGCTTTCTTT. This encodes CASSLRTGGRGTEAFF.

CDR3 bases: TGCAGCATAAACAGGGGGGGGAATGAGCAGTTCTTC. Protein: CSINRGGNEQFF. The chain couples TRBV29-1 to TRBJ2-1, with D tentatively TRBD1 (8 bases). Per germline, CDR1 SQVTM and CDR2 ANQGSEA. V lost 8 bases, J lost 7 bases, and 15 bases lay in between. The CDR3 sequence is 12 residues long.

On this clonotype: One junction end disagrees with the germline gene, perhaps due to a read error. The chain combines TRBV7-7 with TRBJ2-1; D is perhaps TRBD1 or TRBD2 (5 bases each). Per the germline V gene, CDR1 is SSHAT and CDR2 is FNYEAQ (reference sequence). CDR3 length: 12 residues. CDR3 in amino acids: CASSLGLGQQFF. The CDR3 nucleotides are TGTGCTAGCAGCTTAGGGCTGGGACAGCAGTTCTTC. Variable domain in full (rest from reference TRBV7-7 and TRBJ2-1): GAGVSQSPRYKVTKRGQDVTLRCDPISSHATLYWYQQALGQGPEFLTYFNYEAQPDKSGLPSDRFSAERPEGSISTLTIQRTEQRDSAMYRCASSLGLGQQFFGPGTRLTVL.

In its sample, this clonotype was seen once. The CDR3: CASSLVLGGSEQFF. The CDR3 DNA follows: TGTGCCAGCAGCTTAGTGCTCGGAGGTAGTGAGCAGTTCTTC. The chain is built from TRBV7-9 and TRBJ2-1; maybe TRBD2 (5 bases). This CDR3 has 14 amino acids. Germline assignment: CDR1 SEHNR and CDR2 FQNEAQ (reference sequence). Trimming pared 1 base from V and 9 bases from J, leaving 13 bases between.